One and the same sample provided the 16 T cell receptor beta chains below, sequenced in a study of T cell repertoires in cytomegalovirus infection. TCRdb re-called the reads with MiXCR, one entry per CDR3 protein. The sample has 700,000 to 900,000 distinct CDR3 sequences, approximately 32% seen once; the top ten hold about an eighth. Their cognate antigens are unknown. Sequencing used cultured CD8+ T cells from PBMCs, obtained from culture after CMV antigen stimulation. These receptors all stem from a human donor in good health (CMV status not recorded). Some clones in this sample may be carry-over from other donors' samples.

This clonotype was detected only a few times. The chain has TRBV6-6 and TRBJ1-5; 8 nucleotides match TRBD1. The J segment lost 1 base and the V segment lost 2 bases, leaving 1 base of the junction unmatched. Germline V CDR1 and CDR2: MNHNY, SVGAGI (reference sequence). There are 15 residues in the CDR3. The CDR3 reads CASSYRQGSNQPQHF. The CDR3 region has the DNA TGTGCCAGCAGTTACCGACAGGGGAGCAATCAGCCCCAGCATTTT.

At least ten counts were recorded for this clonotype. The chain couples TRBV7-2 to TRBJ2-1, with 8 bases aligning to TRBD2. Trimming removed 6 bases from V and 5 bases from J; junction bases left unmatched: 12. In germline, CDR1 is SGHTA, CDR2 FQGNSA. The CDR3 contains 16 residues. For the CDR3, the DNA is TGTGCCAGCAGTTCAACCCCTAGCGGGTTTGACAATGAGCAGTTCTTC. This translates into CASSSTPSGFDNEQFF.

The rearrangement uses TRBV7-9 and TRBJ2-3; D gene unclear. The CDR3 spans 13 residues. With 5 bases removed from V and 0 bases from J, the gap between germline ends came to 6 bases. Looked up from germline, CDR1 is SEHNR and CDR2 is FQNEAQ (reference sequence). CDR3 nucleotides: TGTGCCAGCAGCCCAGTTAGCACAGATACGCAGTATTTT. Translating gives CASSPVSTDTQYF.

For the CDR3, the DNA is TGCGCCAGCACCAGACAGGGACCCTACGAGCAGTACGTC. It is translated as CASTRQGPYEQYV. The rearrangement joins TRBV5-1 to TRBJ2-7, with TRBD1 matching over 7 bases. The J segment lost 2 bases and the V segment lost 6 bases, leaving 5 bases of the junction unmatched. There are 13 residues in the CDR3. CDR1 SGHRS and CDR2 YFSETQ come from the germline V gene.

This clonotype was recorded at least ten times. The genes are TRBV7-8 and TRBJ2-6; D is unclear. V shed 3 bases and J shed 0 bases, with 3 bases lying between them. The length of the CDR3 is 14 residues. The germline V gene encodes CDR1 SGHVS and CDR2 FQNEAQ. The CDR3 region has the DNA TGTGCCAGCAGCTTGTTCTCTGGGGCCAACGTCCTGACTTTC. Protein product: CASSLFSGANVLTF. The variable domain in full, completed from reference TRBV7-8 and TRBJ2-6, reads GAGVSQSPRYKVAKRGQDVALRCDPISGHVSLFWYQQALGQGPEFLTYFQNEAQLDKSGLPSDRFFAERPEGSVSTLKIQRTQQEDSAVYLCASSLFSGANVLTFGAGSRLTVL.

The chain uses TRBV6-5 and TRBJ1-5; TRBD1 is a possible D gene (5 bases). The ends were cut back, 4 bases at V and 3 bases at J, with 10 bases in the middle. There are 14 residues in the CDR3. Germline CDR1 MNHEY, CDR2 SVGAGI. DNA of the CDR3: TGTGCCAGCAGTTCAGGGAGGGACAATCAGCCCCAGCATTTT. Protein product: CASSSGRDNQPQHF.

This clonotype was found a few times. This sequence joins TRBV5-1 and TRBJ2-1, with 8 nucleotides matching TRBD2. The CDR3 consists of 18 residues. Germline CDR1 SGHRS, CDR2 YFSETQ. Losses at the gene ends were 4 bases for V and 7 bases for J; bases not matched to a gene: 19. DNA for the CDR3: TGCGCCAGCAGCCTTAGCGGGGTGGTCTCTTTGTCGGGAAATGAGCAGTTCTTC. Amino acids: CASSLSGVVSLSGNEQFF.

The chain employs TRBV6-6 and TRBJ1-3; 9 bases match TRBD1. The CDR3 is made up of 14 amino acids. Looked up from germline, CDR1 is MNHNY and CDR2 is SVGAGI (reference sequence). V dropped 6 bases and J dropped 7; count of bases not matched to a gene: 7. The CDR3 sequence is CASSIGTGKNTIYF. The DNA for the CDR3 is TGTGCCAGCAGCATTGGGACAGGGAAGAACACCATATATTTT.

This clonotype was observed a handful of times. The J gene is TRBJ2-7, the V gene TRBV5-6; D may be TRBD1 (6 bases). Germline CDR1 SGHDT, CDR2 YYEEEE. The ends were cut back, 0 bases at V and 4 bases at J, with 8 bases in the middle. This CDR3 is 13 amino acids long. As DNA, the CDR3 is TGTGCCAGCAGCTTGGACAGGGAGTACGAGCAGTACTTC. Translated: CASSLDREYEQYF. Full variable domain (remainder filled in from reference TRBV5-6 and TRBJ2-7): DAGVTQSPTHLIKTRGQQVTLRCSPKSGHDTVSWYQQALGQGPQFIFQYYEEEERQRGNFPDRFSGHQFPNYSSELNVNALLLGDSALYLCASSLDREYEQYFGPGTRLTVT.

V is TRBV29-1 and J is TRBJ2-3, with TRBD2 as a possible D gene (7 bases). V gave up 5 bases and J gave up 4 bases, with 10 bases separating them. This CDR3 comprises 12 residues. The V gene's germline CDR1 is SQVTM and CDR2 ANQGSEA. In DNA form, the CDR3 reads TGCAGCGTTCTAGGGGGGGCAGATACGCAGTATTTT. Amino acids: CSVLGGADTQYF.

The chain joins TRBV6-6 to TRBJ2-1; 7 bases map to TRBD2. V shed 3 bases and J 4 bases; nucleotides not matched to a gene: 9. The germline V gene has CDR1 MNHNY and CDR2 SVGAGI (reference sequence). CDR3 size: 16 residues. In DNA form, the CDR3 reads TGTGCCAGCAGTTATCTTTGGGCGGGGGAGTACAATGAGCAGTTCTTC. It encodes CASSYLWAGEYNEQFF.

This clonotype was observed a few times. CDR3 sequence (DNA): TGTGCCAGCAGATCAGGGGAGAGAACTGAAGCTTTCTTT. Translation gives CASRSGERTEAFF. The genes are TRBV7-6 and TRBJ1-1; D possibly corresponds to TRBD1 (6 bases). Looked up from germline, CDR1 is SGHVS and CDR2 is FNYEAQ. CDR3 length: 13 amino acids. Trimming removed 6 bases from V and 5 bases from J, with 13 bases in between.

This clonotype showed up many times. V usage is TRBV7-2 and J usage is TRBJ1-3; D ambiguous. Germline lookup yields CDR1 SGHTA and CDR2 FQGNSA. The CDR3 length is 13 residues. Trimming stripped 4 bases from V and 2 bases from J, with 6 bases between. The CDR3 DNA reads as TGTGCCAGCAGCTCCCGACCTGGAAACACCATATATTTT. It encodes CASSSRPGNTIYF.

This clonotype has a count of ten or more. The chain is built from TRBV7-8 and TRBJ2-1; TRBD2 agrees at 8 bases. Germline V CDR1 and CDR2: SGHVS, FQNEAQ. CDR3 length: 14 amino acids. The V and J ends lost 3 bases and 5 bases, in that order; junction bases with no gene match: 3. CDR3 protein: CASSFSRGDNEQFF. CDR3 DNA: TGTGCCAGCAGCTTTTCGCGGGGGGACAATGAGCAGTTCTTC.

The chain has TRBV12-3 or TRBV12-4 and TRBJ1-2; possibly TRBD1 for D (6 bases). The length of the CDR3 is 14 residues. Trimming took off 3 bases at V and 2 bases at J, with 10 bases between the two ends. The CDR3 bases are TGTGCCAGCAGTTTGACAGGTTGGAACTATGGCTACACCTTC. It specifies CASSLTGWNYGYTF.

In this sample, this clonotype turned up once. V and J are TRBV9 and TRBJ2-5; D may correspond to TRBD1 or TRBD2 (5 bases each). The V gene's germline CDR1 is SGDLS and CDR2 YYNGEE. Between the trimmed V and J ends, which lost 6 bases and 3 bases, there was a span of 18 bases. The CDR3 has 15 amino acids. CDR3 region: CASNPAGTGKETQYF. The CDR3 DNA sequence: TGTGCCAGCAACCCGGCAGGGACCGGGAAAGAGACCCAGTACTTC.